This paragraph reports one TCR beta chain. The sample belongs to a study of cytomegalovirus exposure and HLA in healthy donors. Researchers ran the PCR with 60 Vbeta and 13 Jbeta primers. The protocol was immunoSEQ multiplex PCR, while the TCRdb copy is restricted to in-frame clones and leaves out a portion. Here the sample spans about 160,000 clones, roughly 80% being singletons. This TCR derives from a woman aged 25 to 39 in good health and CMV-seronegative. The source material was PBMCs.

The CDR3 DNA is TGCGCCAGCAGCGCGGGACAGGGATGGGACAGTCAGTACTTC. It translates to CASSAGQGWDSQYF. V and J are TRBV5-1 and TRBJ2-4; 9 bases fit TRBD1. Germline V gene data show CDR1 as SGHRS and CDR2 as YFSETQ. The CDR3 runs to 14 residues. V gave up 4 bases and J gave up 12 bases; unmatched junction bases: 11. Based on the CDR3 plus reference TRBV5-1 and TRBJ2-4, the full variable domain is KAGVTQTPRYLIKTRGQQVTLSCSPISGHRSVSWYQQTPGQGLQFLFEYFSETQRNKGNFPGRFSGRQFSNSRSEMNVSTLELGDSALYLCASSAGQGWDSQYFGAGTRLSVL.